These 11 T cell receptor beta chains were sequenced from one sample in a study of cytomegalovirus exposure and HLA in healthy donors. Both 60 Vbeta primers and 13 Jbeta primers went into the PCR. This table comes from immunoSEQ multiplex PCR, and its TCRdb copy is limited to in-frame clones, with some not included. Of 150,000 to 200,000 clones listed, over 65% are singletons. The sequencing input was PBMCs. These receptors were obtained from a man aged 18-30 years in good health and CMV-seronegative.

The chain carries TRBV12-5 and TRBJ1-2; D may be TRBD1 (6 bases). CDR1 is LGHNT and CDR2 is FRNRAP in the germline V gene. CDR3 length equals 13 residues. V was shortened by 5 bases and J by 2 bases, with 9 bases between the two germline ends. The CDR3 region has the DNA TGTGCTAGTGGTCCGGACAGCAACTATGGCTACACCTTC. Encoded protein: CASGPDSNYGYTF. Drawing the rest from reference TRBV12-5 and TRBJ1-2, the complete variable domain is DARVTQTPRHKVTEMGQEVTMRCQPILGHNTVFWYRQTMMQGLELLAYFRNRAPLDDSGMPKDRFSAEMPDATLATLKIQPSEPRDSAVYFCASGPDSNYGYTFGSGTRLTVV.

The rearrangement joins TRBV19 to TRBJ2-2, with 10 bases matching TRBD2. Trimming cost V 3 bases and J 5 bases; bases outside gene matches: 6. Looked up from germline, CDR1 is LNHDA and CDR2 is SQIVND (reference sequence). The CDR3 sequence is 16 residues long. In DNA, the CDR3 is TGTGCCAGTAGTATCTGGTCTAGCGGGAGAACCGGGGAGCTGTTTTTT. Its protein product is CASSIWSSGRTGELFF. The variable domain in full, with the rest retrieved from reference TRBV19 and TRBJ2-2, is DGGITQSPKYLFRKEGQNVTLSCEQNLNHDAMYWYRQDPGQGLRLIYYSQIVNDFQKGDIAEGYSVSREKKESFPLTVTSAQKNPTAFYLCASSIWSSGRTGELFFGEGSRLTVL.

This chain connects TRBV5-1 to TRBJ1-4; tentative D call: TRBD1 (5 bases). The CDR3 runs to 14 residues. Trimming removed 0 bases from V and 17 bases from J, with 20 bases in between. The V gene's germline CDR1 is SGHRS and CDR2 YFSETQ. The CDR3: CASSLAGTAGPLFF. CDR3 nucleotides: TGCGCCAGCAGCTTGGCCGGTACAGCGGGACCTCTATTTTTT.

V and J are TRBV7-8 and TRBJ2-3, with D possibly matching TRBD2 (6 bases). Germline V gives CDR1 SGHVS, CDR2 FQNEAQ. The V gene lost 3 bases and the J gene lost 1 base, with 17 bases spanning the gap. The CDR3 has 17 residues. The CDR3 spells CASSFLARREGTDTQYF. DNA for the CDR3: TGTGCCAGCAGCTTCCTGGCTAGGAGGGAGGGCACAGATACGCAGTATTTT.

J is TRBJ2-2 and V is TRBV7-8; D may be TRBD2 (5 bases). CDR1 SGHVS and CDR2 FQNEAQ come from the germline V gene. The CDR3 is 14 residues long. V lost 5 bases and J lost 5, with 12 bases in between. CDR3 DNA sequence: TGTGCCAGCAGCCTGAGGCGGGTTACCGGGGAGCTGTTTTTT. It yields the protein CASSLRRVTGELFF.

This sequence joins TRBV19 and TRBJ2-1; TRBD2 matches 8 bases. The CDR3 totals 14 residues. Germline V gene lookup returns CDR1 LNHDA and CDR2 SQIVND (reference sequence). V was clipped by 5 bases and J by 10 bases; unmatched bases: 10. This CDR3 is CASSSGPRGGEQFF. The CDR3 DNA is TGTGCCAGTAGTTCAGGGCCTCGGGGGGGGGAGCAGTTCTTC.

The chain recombines TRBV9 with TRBJ1-3; 7 nucleotides line up with TRBD1. CDR3 size: 16 residues. Germline assignment: CDR1 SGDLS and CDR2 YYNGEE. J gave up 2 bases and V 1 base, and 6 bases lay outside the gene matches. The CDR3 DNA reads as TGTGCCAGCAGCGTAAGCCAGGGGGGCACTGGAAACACCATATATTTT. It translates to CASSVSQGGTGNTIYF.

The rearrangement uses TRBV30 and TRBJ1-3; a possible D gene is TRBD1 (6 bases). Trimming removed 5 bases from V and 0 bases from J, with 17 bases in between. Germline-derived CDR1 and CDR2 are GTSNPN and SVGIG (reference sequence). The CDR3 runs 16 residues. CDR3 loop: CAWRRSGGSSGNTIYF. As DNA, the CDR3 is TGTGCCTGGCGTCGATCGGGGGGCAGCTCTGGAAACACCATATATTTT.

This clone came up a few times. The chain joins TRBV2 to TRBJ2-1, with no clear D. The CDR3 is made up of 13 amino acids. Germline-derived CDR1 and CDR2 are SNHLY and FYNNEI. V was clipped by 2 bases and J by 4 bases, with 6 bases between them. This CDR3 reads CASSELIYNEQFF. CDR3 nucleotides: TGTGCCAGCAGTGAACTAATTTACAATGAGCAGTTCTTC. Combining the CDR3 with reference TRBV2 and TRBJ2-1 gives the whole variable domain EPEVTQTPSHQVTQMGQEVILRCVPISNHLYFYWYRQILGQKVEFLVSFYNNEISEKSEIFDDQFSVERPDGSNFTLKIRSTKLEDSAMYFCASSELIYNEQFFGPGTRLTVL.

The CDR3 nucleotides read TGTGCCTGGAGTGTATCGGTCAATCAGCCCCAGCATTTT. This codes for CAWSVSVNQPQHF. The chain combines TRBV30 with TRBJ1-5; D not certain. The CDR3 loop spans 13 amino acids. Germline loops: CDR1 GTSNPN, CDR2 SVGIG (reference sequence). The V end lost 0 bases, the J end lost 3 bases, and 6 bases lay between the germline ends.

This chain joins TRBV7-6 and TRBJ1-6; D gene uncertain. The CDR3 has 15 residues. The V gene lost 5 bases and the J gene lost 9 bases, with 17 bases spanning the gap. Germline-derived CDR1 and CDR2 are SGHVS and FNYEAQ. As DNA, the CDR3 is TGTGCCAGCAGCCAGAGGTCGGCGGCGGGTTCACCCCTCCACTTT. Residues: CASSQRSAAGSPLHF. The whole variable domain, remainder taken from reference TRBV7-6 and TRBJ1-6, is GAGVSQSPRYKVTKRGQDVALRCDPISGHVSLYWYRQALGQGPEFLTYFNYEAQQDKSGLPNDRFSAERPEGSISTLTIQRTEQRDSAMYRCASSQRSAAGSPLHFGNGTRLTVT.